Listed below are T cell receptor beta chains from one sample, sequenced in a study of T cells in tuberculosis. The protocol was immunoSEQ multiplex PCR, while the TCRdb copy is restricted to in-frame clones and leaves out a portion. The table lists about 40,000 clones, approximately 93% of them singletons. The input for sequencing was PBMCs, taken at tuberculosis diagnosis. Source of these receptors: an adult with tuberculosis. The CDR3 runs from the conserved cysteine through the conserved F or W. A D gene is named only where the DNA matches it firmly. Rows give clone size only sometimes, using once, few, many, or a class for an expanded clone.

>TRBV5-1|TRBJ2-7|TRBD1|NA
TGCGCCAGCAGCCCCTGGGCAGGGGGAAACGAGCAGTACTTC
CASSPWAGGNEQYF
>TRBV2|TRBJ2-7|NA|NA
TGTGCCAGCTCCCCCGCCGGCTCCTACGAGCAGTACTTC
CASSPAGSYEQYF
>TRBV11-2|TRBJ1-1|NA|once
TGTGCCAGCAGCTTCTTAACCGGGGGGAACTCTGAAGCTTTCTTT
CASSFLTGGNSEAFF
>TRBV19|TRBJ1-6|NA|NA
TGTGCCAGTAGTATCAGTATCAGGGACATTAATTCACCCCTCCACTTT
CASSISIRDINSPLHF
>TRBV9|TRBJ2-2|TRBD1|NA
TGTGCCAGCAGCATGACAGGGATAAGGACCGGGGAGCTGTTTTTT
CASSMTGIRTGELFF
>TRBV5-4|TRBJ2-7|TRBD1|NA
TGTGCCAGCAGCAAGGACCAGACAGGGGGCTACGAGCAGTACTTC
CASSKDQTGGYEQYF
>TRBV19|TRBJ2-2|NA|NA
TGTGCCAGTAGTATAATTAGCGGAACGAACACCGGGGAGCTGTTTTTT
CASSIISGTNTGELFF
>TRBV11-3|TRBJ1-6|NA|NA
TGTGCCAGCAGCTTAGTACAGGGCGCATTCCCCCTCCACTTT
CASSLVQGAFPLHF
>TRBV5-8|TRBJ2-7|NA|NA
TGTGCCAGCACTCGCGGAGGTTACGAGCAGTACTTC
CASTRGGYEQYF
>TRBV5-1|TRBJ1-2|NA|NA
TGCGCCAGCAGTGGGGGAGGCGGCTATGGCTACACCTTC
CASSGGGGYGYTF
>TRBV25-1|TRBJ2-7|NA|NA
TGTGCCAGCAGTGAGAAACGGGGGAGCTCCTACGAGCAGTACTTC
CASSEKRGSSYEQYF
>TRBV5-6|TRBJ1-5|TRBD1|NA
TGTGCCAGCAGCCATTGGACAGGGCATCAGCCCCAGCATTTT
CASSHWTGHQPQHF
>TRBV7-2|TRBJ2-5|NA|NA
TGTGCCAGCAGCTTAGAGTCTGGAGGGGAAGAGACCCAGTACTTC
CASSLESGGEETQYF
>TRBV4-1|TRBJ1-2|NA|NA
TGCGCCAGCAGCCAAGAACTGGGGCATGGCTACACCTTC
CASSQELGHGYTF
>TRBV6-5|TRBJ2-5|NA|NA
TGTGCCAGCAGTTACTCCCCTAATCCGCAAGAGACCCAGTACTTC
CASSYSPNPQETQYF
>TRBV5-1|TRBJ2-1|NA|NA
TGCGCCAGCAGCTTGGCAGGGAATGAGCAGTTCTTC
CASSLAGNEQFF
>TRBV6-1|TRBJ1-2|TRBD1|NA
TGTGCCAGCAGTGAGTGGGACAGGGTGTCGGATGGCTACACCTTC
CASSEWDRVSDGYTF
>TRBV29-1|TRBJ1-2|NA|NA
TGCGGCGGCGGAGACTCCTATGGCTACACCTTC
CGGGDSYGYTF
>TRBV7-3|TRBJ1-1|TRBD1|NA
TGTGCCAGCAGCTCTTCACAGGGGACGAACACTGAAGCTTTCTTT
CASSSSQGTNTEAFF
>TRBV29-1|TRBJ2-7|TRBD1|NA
TGCAGCGTCGGACAGGGGATTTACGAGCAGTACTTC
CSVGQGIYEQYF
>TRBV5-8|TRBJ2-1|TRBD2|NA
TGTGCCAGCAATATCGCGGGGGGCGGGAATGAGCAGTTCTTC
CASNIAGGGNEQFF
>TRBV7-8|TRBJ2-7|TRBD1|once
TGTGCCAGCAGCTGGGACAGCTCCTACGAGCAGTACTTC
CASSWDSSYEQYF
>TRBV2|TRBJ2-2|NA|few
TGTGCCAGCAGTGGATTTGAGGTCGGGGAGCTGTTTTTT
CASSGFEVGELFF
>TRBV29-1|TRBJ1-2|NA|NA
TGCAGCGTTGAACGTGCAGGACAAGGGAACTATGGCTACACCTTC
CSVERAGQGNYGYTF
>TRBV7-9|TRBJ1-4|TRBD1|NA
TGTGCCAGCAGCTCCCGGAGACAGGGGCGAGTGGCAACTAATGAAAAACTGTTTTTT
CASSSRRQGRVATNEKLFF
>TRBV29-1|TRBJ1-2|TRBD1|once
TGCAGCATCCCGCCGGGACAGGGAAAATATGGCTACACCTTC
CSIPPGQGKYGYTF
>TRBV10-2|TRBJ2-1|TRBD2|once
TGCGCCAGCAGTAAGACTAGCGGGGGGGCATGGGAGCAGTTCTTC
CASSKTSGGAWEQFF
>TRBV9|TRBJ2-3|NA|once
TGTGCCAGCAGCGGCTTCCAGGGGCGGGTAGATACGCAGTATTTT
CASSGFQGRVDTQYF
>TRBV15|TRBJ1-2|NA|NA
TGTGCCACCAGCAGAGGAGGGTCTGACTATGGCTACACCTTC
CATSRGGSDYGYTF
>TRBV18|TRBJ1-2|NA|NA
TGTGCCAGCTCACCAGCGAGTGACTATGGCTACACCTTC
CASSPASDYGYTF
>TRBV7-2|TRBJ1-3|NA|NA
TGTGCCAGCAGCGCAGGGCCCCTTGGAAACACCATATATTTT
CASSAGPLGNTIYF
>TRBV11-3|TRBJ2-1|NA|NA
TGTGCCAGCAGCGGAGGGACAGCCTACCTCTCCTACAATGAGCAGTTCTTC
CASSGGTAYLSYNEQFF
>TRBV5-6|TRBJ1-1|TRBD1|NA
TGTGCCAGCAGCTTCCCAGGGGGCCGAGCTTTCTTT
CASSFPGGRAFF
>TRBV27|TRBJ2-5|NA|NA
TGTGCCAGCAGTCCGGAGAGGTTTGGGGGGGCGACGGAGACCCAGTACTTC
CASSPERFGGATETQYF
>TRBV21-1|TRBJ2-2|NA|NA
TGTGCCAGCAGCCCTGGAAGTCGGACAGGGGATATGAGGACCGGGGAGCTGTTTTTT
CASSPGSRTGDMRTGELFF
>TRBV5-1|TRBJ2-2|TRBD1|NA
TGCGCCAGCAGCCCAAAGACAGGGGGCGAGGTTGCCGGGGAGCTGTTTTTT
CASSPKTGGEVAGELFF
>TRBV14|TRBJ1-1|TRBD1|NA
TGTGCCAGCAGCCAGGGGAAGGGACAGGGCAGGAACACTGAAGCTTTCTTT
CASSQGKGQGRNTEAFF
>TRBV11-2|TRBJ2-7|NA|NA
TGTGCCAGCAGCCCACCCAGCTCCTACGAGCAGTACTTC
CASSPPSSYEQYF
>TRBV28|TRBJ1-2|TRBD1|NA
TGTGCCAGCAGCGTATATGACTACCGGACAGGATATGGCTACACCTTC
CASSVYDYRTGYGYTF
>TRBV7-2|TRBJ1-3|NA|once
TGTGCCAGCAGCTTACGGGGGGTAATAACTGGAAACACCATATATTTT
CASSLRGVITGNTIYF
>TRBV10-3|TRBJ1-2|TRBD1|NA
TGTGCCATCTCCTCCGGGACAGAATATAATGGCTACACCTTC
CAISSGTEYNGYTF
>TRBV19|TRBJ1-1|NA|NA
TGTGCCAGTTCGCCCCGACAGTTAATGAACACTGAAGCTTTCTTT
CASSPRQLMNTEAFF
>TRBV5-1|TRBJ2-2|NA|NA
TGCGCCAGCAGCTTGTACGCGGGGGCCATGAACACCGGGGAGCTGTTTTTT
CASSLYAGAMNTGELFF
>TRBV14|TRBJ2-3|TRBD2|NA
TGTGCCAGCAGCCAAGCGACTAGCGGGGGGGCAGATACGCAGTATTTT
CASSQATSGGADTQYF
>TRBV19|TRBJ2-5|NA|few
TGTGCCAGTGGAAGAGACTCACAAGAGACCCAGTACTTC
CASGRDSQETQYF
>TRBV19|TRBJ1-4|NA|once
TGTGCCAGTTCATCCACACGGGGTGAAAAACTGTTTTTT
CASSSTRGEKLFF
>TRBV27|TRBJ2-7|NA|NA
TGTGCCAGCAGTTTGGCAGGGGTTTCCTCCTACGAGCAGTACTTC
CASSLAGVSSYEQYF
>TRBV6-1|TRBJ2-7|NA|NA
TGTGCCAGCAGGACAGGTACCCCGTACGAGCAGTACTTC
CASRTGTPYEQYF
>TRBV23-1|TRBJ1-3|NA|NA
TGCGCCAGCAGTCAACCGGGGAGAGGAAACACCATATATTTT
CASSQPGRGNTIYF
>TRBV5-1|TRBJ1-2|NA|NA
TGCGCCAGCAGCCCGACGACAGTCCCAAACTATGGCTACACCTTC
CASSPTTVPNYGYTF
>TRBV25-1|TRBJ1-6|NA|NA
TGTGCCAGCAGTTACCAGGGGAATTCACCCCTCCACTTT
CASSYQGNSPLHF
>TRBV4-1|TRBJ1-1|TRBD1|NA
TGCGCCAGCAGCCCGAGACAGGGGGCGAACACTGAAGCTTTCTTT
CASSPRQGANTEAFF
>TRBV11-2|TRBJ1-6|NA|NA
TGTGCCAGCAGCTTATTAGGGGATAATTCACCCCTCCACTTT
CASSLLGDNSPLHF
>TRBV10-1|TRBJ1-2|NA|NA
TGCGCCGGCTCACAGGCTAACTATGGCTACACCTTC
CAGSQANYGYTF
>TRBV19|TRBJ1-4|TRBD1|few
TGTGCCAGTAGTCCACAGGGGGCATTGTCTTCTGAAAAACTGTTTTTT
CASSPQGALSSEKLFF
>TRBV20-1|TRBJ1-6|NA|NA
TGCAGTGCCCGCAGCGGTTCACCCCTCCACTTT
CSARSGSPLHF
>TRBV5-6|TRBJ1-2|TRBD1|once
TGTGCCAGCAGCCAAGGGACAGGGGGTGGCTACACCTTC
CASSQGTGGGYTF
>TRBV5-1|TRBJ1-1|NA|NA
TGCGCCAGCAGCTTGGCACCCCAGGGTACGAACACTGAAGCTTTCTTT
CASSLAPQGTNTEAFF
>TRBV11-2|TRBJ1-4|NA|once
TGTGCCAGCAGCTTAGGATCCCGGGGGGGTAATGAAAAACTGTTTTTT
CASSLGSRGGNEKLFF